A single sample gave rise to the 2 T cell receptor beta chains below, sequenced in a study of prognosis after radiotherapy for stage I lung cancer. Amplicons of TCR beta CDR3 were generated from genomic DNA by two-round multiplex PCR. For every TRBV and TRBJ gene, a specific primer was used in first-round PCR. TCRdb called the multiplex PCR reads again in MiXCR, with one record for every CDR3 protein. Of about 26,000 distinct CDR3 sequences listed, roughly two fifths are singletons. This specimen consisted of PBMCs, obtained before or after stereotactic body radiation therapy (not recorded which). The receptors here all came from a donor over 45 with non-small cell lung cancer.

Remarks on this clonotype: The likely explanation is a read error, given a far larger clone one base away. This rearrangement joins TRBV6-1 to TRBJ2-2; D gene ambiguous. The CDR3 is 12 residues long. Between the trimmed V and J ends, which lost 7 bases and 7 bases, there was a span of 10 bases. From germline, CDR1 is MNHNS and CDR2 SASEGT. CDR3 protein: CASIQWDGELFF. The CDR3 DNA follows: TGTGCCAGCATCCAATGGGACGGGGAGCTGTTTTTT.

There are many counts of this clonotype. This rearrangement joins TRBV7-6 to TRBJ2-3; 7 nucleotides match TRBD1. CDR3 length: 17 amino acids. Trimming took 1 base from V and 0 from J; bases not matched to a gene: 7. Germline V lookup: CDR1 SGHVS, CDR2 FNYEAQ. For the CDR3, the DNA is TGTGCCAGCAGCTTAGGGCACAGGGGTACTAGCACAGATACGCAGTATTTT. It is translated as CASSLGHRGTSTDTQYF.